This T cell receptor beta chain comes out of a study of T-cell memory formation after mild COVID-19. Study-wide results and caveats: CD4+ contracting clones lay mainly in CM and EM, CD8+ ones in EMRA.

Notes on this clonotype: Its cognate antigen is unknown.

A single record per CDR3 protein comes from TCRdb applying MiXCR to the 5' RACE reads. The profile covers about 600,000 distinct CDR3 sequences, with approximately 21% appearing a single time and 7.5% to 9.5% taken by the ten largest. Specimen: PBMCs or a T cell subset sorted from them (not recorded which). The sequence was obtained from an adult woman who had mild COVID-19 (a few samples of this study predate the infection). Cell type and time point are not known.

The CDR3 DNA is TGTGCCAGCAGCTTGCTGACAGGGGGCGAGCAGTACTTC. This codes for CASSLLTGGEQYF. The chain joins TRBV7-2 to TRBJ2-7; 9 bases are shared with TRBD1. The CDR3 has 13 residues. The junction had 3 bases not matched to a gene; V was cut back by 3 bases and J by 6 bases. Per the germline V gene, CDR1 is SGHTA and CDR2 is FQGNSA.